Listed below are T cell receptor beta chains from one sample, sequenced in a study of T-cell reconstitution after alpha-beta-depleted transplantation in children. TCRdb re-derived calls from the PCR reads in MiXCR, one entry per CDR3 protein. The table records about 690,000 distinct CDR3 sequences, approximately 16% of them present only once. Sequenced here: PBMCs from the stem cell graft donor, sampled from the stem cell graft. The receptor set was obtained from a human donor who donated a stem cell graft to a child with acute myeloid leukemia. CDR3s include the opening cysteine and the closing phenylalanine or tryptophan. A D gene is named only where the DNA matches it firmly. Rows give clone size only sometimes, using once, few, many, or a class for an expanded clone.

D gene	clone size	V gene	J gene	CDR3 protein	CDR3 DNA
NA	many	TRBV29-1	TRBJ2-3	CSAEGGGRTDTQYF	TGCAGCGCCGAAGGGGGGGGCCGCACAGATACGCAGTATTTT
NA	many	TRBV29-1	TRBJ2-1	CSVGTDPRNEQFF	TGCAGCGTTGGGACAGACCCTAGGAATGAGCAGTTCTTC
NA	many	TRBV20-1	TRBJ2-3	CSRPGRGRGDTQYF	TGCAGTCGCCCGGGGAGGGGGCGGGGAGATACGCAGTATTTT
NA	many	TRBV4-3	TRBJ2-4	CASSPDSKNIQYF	TGCGCCAGCAGCCCGGACAGCAAAAACATTCAGTACTTC
NA	NA	TRBV25-1	TRBJ2-2	CASSEWAAGELFF	TGTGCCAGCAGTGAATGGGCAGCCGGGGAGCTGTTTTTT
NA	NA	TRBV27	TRBJ1-5	CASSFKLNQPQHF	TGTGCCAGCAGTTTCAAATTGAATCAGCCCCAGCATTTT
TRBD1	many	TRBV7-8	TRBJ1-2	CASSSPGTDYGYTF	TGTGCCAGCAGTTCCCCCGGGACAGATTATGGCTACACCTTC
TRBD1	many	TRBV29-1	TRBJ1-2	CSVAHDRAAGYTF	TGCAGCGTTGCCCACGACAGGGCGGCTGGCTACACCTTC
NA	many	TRBV7-9	TRBJ1-2	CASSPILNYGYTF	TGTGCCAGCAGTCCCATCTTGAACTATGGCTACACCTTC
TRBD2	NA	TRBV27	TRBJ2-1	CASSTQGLAGVVGRRNEQFF	TGTGCCAGCAGTACCCAGGGACTAGCGGGGGTGGTTGGTCGGCGCAATGAGCAGTTCTTC
NA	NA	TRBV11-3	TRBJ2-7	CASSPDDYEQYF	TGTGCCAGCAGCCCGGACGACTACGAGCAGTACTTC
NA	many	TRBV29-1	TRBJ2-1	CSVGQDVYNEQFF	TGCAGCGTTGGACAGGACGTTTACAATGAGCAGTTCTTC
TRBD2	NA	TRBV6-1	TRBJ2-3	CASSFFSGGRDTQYF	TGTGCCAGCAGCTTTTTTAGCGGGGGGAGAGATACGCAGTATTTT
NA	many	TRBV7-2	TRBJ1-6	CASSPALGPNSPLHF	TGTGCCAGCAGCCCCGCCCTTGGCCCCAATTCACCCCTCCACTTT
NA	NA	TRBV5-4	TRBJ1-2	CASSPRGGNQYGYTF	TGTGCCAGCAGCCCGAGGGGAGGAAATCAGTATGGCTACACCTTC
TRBD1	NA	TRBV6-1	TRBJ2-3	CASTGTGGTDTQYF	TGTGCCAGCACAGGGACAGGGGGCACAGATACGCAGTATTTT
NA	many	TRBV20-1	TRBJ1-1	CSARDRGGTEAFF	TGCAGTGCTAGAGATCGAGGGGGAACTGAAGCTTTCTTT
TRBD1	few	TRBV7-9	TRBJ1-3	CANDDRVLSGNTIYF	TGTGCCAATGACGACAGGGTCCTCTCTGGAAACACCATATATTTT
NA	few	TRBV7-2	TRBJ1-5	CASSSGWGKQPQHF	TGTGCCAGCAGCTCAGGGTGGGGAAAACAGCCCCAGCATTTT
TRBD2	many	TRBV5-6	TRBJ2-2	CASSRAGLAGTGELFF	TGTGCCAGCAGCCGAGCAGGACTAGCAGGCACCGGGGAGCTGTTTTTT
NA	few	TRBV7-7	TRBJ2-5	CASSVRLVETQYF	TGTGCCAGCAGTGTTAGACTGGTAGAGACCCAGTACTTC
TRBD2	many	TRBV5-5	TRBJ2-5	CASSLTSGVGETQYF	TGTGCCAGCAGCTTGACTAGCGGGGTGGGGGAGACCCAGTACTTC
TRBD1	few	TRBV7-2	TRBJ2-2	CASSVRTGDTGELFF	TGTGCCAGCAGCGTACGGACAGGGGACACCGGGGAGCTGTTTTTT
NA	NA	TRBV11-2	TRBJ2-1	CASSLLPIGRVTSSYNEQFF	TGTGCCAGCAGCTTATTGCCTATAGGACGGGTCACCAGCTCCTACAATGAGCAGTTCTTC
NA	many	TRBV7-8	TRBJ2-1	CASSLPLTRLGNNEQFF	TGTGCCAGCAGCTTACCACTGACTAGGTTAGGGAACAATGAGCAGTTCTTC
NA	few	TRBV20-1	TRBJ1-4	CSASEREKLFF	TGCAGTGCTAGTGAGAGGGAAAAACTGTTTTTT
TRBD1	many	TRBV12-3/TRBV12-4	TRBJ1-2	CASSRRDSYGYTF	TGTGCCAGCAGTCGCAGGGACAGCTATGGCTACACCTTC
TRBD1	NA	TRBV3-1	TRBJ1-1	CASSSQGAETEAFF	TGTGCCAGCAGCTCTCAGGGGGCCGAGACTGAAGCTTTCTTT
NA	few	TRBV20-1	TRBJ2-7	CSARDALQGSYEQYF	TGCAGTGCTAGAGATGCCCTACAGGGTAGCTACGAGCAGTACTTC
TRBD1	NA	TRBV6-4	TRBJ1-2	CASTTGDRVIANYGYTF	TGTGCCAGCACGACAGGGGACAGGGTGATAGCTAACTATGGCTACACCTTC
NA	few	TRBV15	TRBJ1-4	CATSVGQGNEKLFF	TGTGCCACCAGCGTGGGCCAGGGCAATGAAAAACTGTTTTTT
TRBD1	NA	TRBV4-2	TRBJ2-1	CASSPDRGSTIGDNEQFF	TGTGCCAGCAGTCCCGACAGGGGTAGTACAATTGGGGACAATGAGCAGTTCTTC
TRBD1	many	TRBV12-3/TRBV12-4	TRBJ2-6	CASSRQGLGANVLTF	TGTGCCAGCAGCCGACAGGGGTTAGGGGCCAACGTCCTGACTTTC
NA	many	TRBV12-3/TRBV12-4	TRBJ2-7	CASSFSGEQYF	TGTGCCAGCAGCTTTTCCGGGGAGCAGTACTTC
NA	NA	TRBV5-1	TRBJ2-3	CASSLVPDDTQYF	TGCGCCAGCAGCTTGGTTCCGGACGATACGCAGTATTTT
NA	NA	TRBV11-1	TRBJ1-1	CASSLAPYTRITNTEAFF	TGTGCCAGCAGCTTAGCGCCGTACACCAGAATTACGAACACTGAAGCTTTCTTT
NA	NA	TRBV30	TRBJ1-1	CAWSWWNTEAFF	TGTGCCTGGAGTTGGTGGAACACTGAAGCTTTCTTT
NA	many	TRBV20-1	TRBJ1-5	CSARMAGRSNQPQHF	TGCAGTGCTAGAATGGCAGGTCGTAGCAATCAGCCCCAGCATTTT
NA	few	TRBV29-1	TRBJ1-2	CSVQQGRLNYGYTF	TGCAGCGTTCAGCAGGGGCGTTTGAACTATGGCTACACCTTC
TRBD1	NA	TRBV7-2	TRBJ1-1	CASSLKGAGTEAFF	TGTGCCAGCAGCTTAAAGGGGGCGGGCACTGAAGCTTTCTTT
TRBD2	many	TRBV27	TRBJ2-1	CASSLSGGLAGSEQFF	TGTGCCAGCAGTTTATCGGGGGGACTAGCGGGAAGTGAGCAGTTCTTC
TRBD2	once	TRBV7-3	TRBJ2-1	CASSFGGGSNNEQFF	TGTGCCAGCAGCTTCGGCGGGGGATCTAACAATGAGCAGTTCTTC